This entry features one T cell receptor (beta chain) sequence. This entry belongs to a study of blood T cell repertoires in COVID-19. For the study at large: The United States, Italy and Spain were the sources of the acute and convalescent COVID-19 samples. Nucleic acid was either cDNA or gDNA, and it came from T cells, B-cell-depleted T cells, or PBMCs.

In Seattle, patients joined the study during active infection and were tracked longitudinally. Study processing details: Estimated nucleated cell counts came from reference gene primer amplification. Clones were read by immunoSEQ multiplex PCR, and TCRdb kept only the in-frame ones, dropping some. That table is the source of V, J and clone size, and D and trimming were worked out from the DNA. The sample has 120,000 to 150,000 clones, 80% to 90% seen once; the top ten hold about 8%. Sequences were obtained from peripheral blood. The clonotype comes from a woman aged 55-70 years with COVID-19, enrolled during active disease.

The chain's CDR3 is CASSFLRDTGELFF. Here the CDR3 DNA reads TGTGCCAGCAGCTTCCTCCGGGACACCGGGGAGCTGTTTTTT. This chain joins TRBV5-8 and TRBJ2-2; D gene unclear. The CDR3 covers 14 residues. The ends were cut back, 2 bases at V and 3 bases at J, with 8 bases in the middle. Looked up from germline, CDR1 is SGHTS and CDR2 is YDEGEE.